This TCR beta chain was found in a study of blood T cell repertoires in COVID-19. Looking at the study overall: Spain, Italy and the United States supplied samples that represented acute and convalescent COVID-19. PBMCs, B-cell-depleted T cells, or T cells were the source of the cDNA or gDNA that made up the material.

V lost 2 bases to trimming and J lost 3 bases, with 11 bases between them. This CDR3 contains 14 residues. Germline CDR1 and CDR2: MNHNY and SVGAGI (reference sequence). Methods used by the authors: For nucleated cells, counts were estimated from reference gene primer amplification. Repertoires were generated with immunoSEQ multiplex PCR, while TCRdb's copy carries only in-frame clones and drops some. From that table come the V and J calls and clone size; the DNA was used to work out D and trimming. The sample shows about 92,000 clones, over 75% of them seen only once. This TCR came from a woman of 80 years or more with active or convalescent COVID-19. V is TRBV6-6 and J is TRBJ2-7; D might be TRBD2 (6 bases). The sample consisted of peripheral blood. The CDR3, as DNA: TGTGCCAGCAGTTACGAGGGAGCGGGCTACGAGCAGTACTTC. It translates to CASSYEGAGYEQYF.